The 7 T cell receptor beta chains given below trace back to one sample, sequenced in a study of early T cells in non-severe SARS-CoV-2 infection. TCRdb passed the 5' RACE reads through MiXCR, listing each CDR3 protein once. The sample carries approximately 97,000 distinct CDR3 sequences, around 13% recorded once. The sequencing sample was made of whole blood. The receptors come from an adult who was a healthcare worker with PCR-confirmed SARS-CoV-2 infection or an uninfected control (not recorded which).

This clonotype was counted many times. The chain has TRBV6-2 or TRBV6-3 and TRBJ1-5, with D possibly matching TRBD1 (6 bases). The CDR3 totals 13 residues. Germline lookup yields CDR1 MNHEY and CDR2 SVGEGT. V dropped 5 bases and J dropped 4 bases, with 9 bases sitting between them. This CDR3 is CASSGGGNQPQHF. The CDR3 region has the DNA TGTGCCAGCAGTGGAGGGGGAAATCAGCCCCAGCATTTT.

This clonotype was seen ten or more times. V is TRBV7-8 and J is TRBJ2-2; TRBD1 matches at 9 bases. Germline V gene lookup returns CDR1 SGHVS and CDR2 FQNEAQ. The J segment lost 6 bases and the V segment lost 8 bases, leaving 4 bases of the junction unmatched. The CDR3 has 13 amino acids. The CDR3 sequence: CASWDREAGELFF. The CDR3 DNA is TGTGCCAGCTGGGACAGGGAGGCCGGGGAGCTGTTTTTT. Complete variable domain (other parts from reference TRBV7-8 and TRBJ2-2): GAGVSQSPRYKVAKRGQDVALRCDPISGHVSLFWYQQALGQGPEFLTYFQNEAQLDKSGLPSDRFFAERPEGSVSTLKIQRTQQEDSAVYLCASWDREAGELFFGEGSRLTVL.

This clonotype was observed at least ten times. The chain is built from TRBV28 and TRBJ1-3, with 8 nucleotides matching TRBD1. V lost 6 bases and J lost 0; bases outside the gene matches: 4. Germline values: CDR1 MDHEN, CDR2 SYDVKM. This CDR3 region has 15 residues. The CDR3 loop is CASRDRAVSGNTIYF. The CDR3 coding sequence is TGTGCCAGCAGGGACAGGGCGGTCTCTGGAAACACCATATATTTT.

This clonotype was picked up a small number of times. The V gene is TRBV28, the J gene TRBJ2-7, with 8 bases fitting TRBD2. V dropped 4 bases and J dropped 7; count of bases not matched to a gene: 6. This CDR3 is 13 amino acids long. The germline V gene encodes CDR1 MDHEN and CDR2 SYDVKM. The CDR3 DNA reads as TGTGCCAGCAGTTCCGGGACTAGGGTGGAGCAGTACTTC. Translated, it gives CASSSGTRVEQYF.

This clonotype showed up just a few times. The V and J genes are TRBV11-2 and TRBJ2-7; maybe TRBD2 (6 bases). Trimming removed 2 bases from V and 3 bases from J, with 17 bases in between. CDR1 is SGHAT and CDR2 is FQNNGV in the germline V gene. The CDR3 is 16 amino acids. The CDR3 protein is CASSLKTRGDLYEQYF. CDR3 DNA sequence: TGTGCCAGCAGCTTAAAGACCCGCGGGGACCTCTACGAGCAGTACTTC. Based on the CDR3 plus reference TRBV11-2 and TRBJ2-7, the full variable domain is EAGVAQSPRYKIIEKRQSVAFWCNPISGHATLYWYQQILGQGPKLLIQFQNNGVVDDSQLPKDRFSAERLKGVDSTLKIQPAKLEDSAVYLCASSLKTRGDLYEQYFGPGTRLTVT.

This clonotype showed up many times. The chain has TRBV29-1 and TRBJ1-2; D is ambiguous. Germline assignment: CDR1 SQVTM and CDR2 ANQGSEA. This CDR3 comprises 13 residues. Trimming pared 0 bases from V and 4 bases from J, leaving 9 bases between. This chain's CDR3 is CSVEDRHPYGYTF. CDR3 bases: TGCAGCGTTGAAGATCGGCACCCCTATGGCTACACCTTC.

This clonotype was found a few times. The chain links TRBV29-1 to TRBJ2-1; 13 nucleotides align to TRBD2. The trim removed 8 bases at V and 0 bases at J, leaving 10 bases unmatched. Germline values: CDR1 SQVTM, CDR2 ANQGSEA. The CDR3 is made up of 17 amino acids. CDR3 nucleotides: TGCAGCCTTAGACTAGCGGGAGGTTCAAGCTCCTACAATGAGCAGTTCTTC. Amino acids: CSLRLAGGSSSYNEQFF.